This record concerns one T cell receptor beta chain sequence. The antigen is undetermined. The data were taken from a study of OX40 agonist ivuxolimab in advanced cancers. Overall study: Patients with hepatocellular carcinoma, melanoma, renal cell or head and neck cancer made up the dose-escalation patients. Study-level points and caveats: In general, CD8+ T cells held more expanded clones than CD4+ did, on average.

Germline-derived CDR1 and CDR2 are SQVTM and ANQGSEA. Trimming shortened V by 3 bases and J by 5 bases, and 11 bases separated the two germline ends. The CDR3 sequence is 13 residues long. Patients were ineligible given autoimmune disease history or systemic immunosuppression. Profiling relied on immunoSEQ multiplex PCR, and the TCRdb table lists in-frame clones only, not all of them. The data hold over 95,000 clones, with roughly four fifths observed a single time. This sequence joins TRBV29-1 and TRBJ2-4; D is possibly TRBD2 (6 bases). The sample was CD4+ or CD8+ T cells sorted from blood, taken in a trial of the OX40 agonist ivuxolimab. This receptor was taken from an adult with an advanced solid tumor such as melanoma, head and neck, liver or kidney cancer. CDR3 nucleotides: TGCAGCGTTGAGGGACTGCCGGAAAACATTCAGTACTTC. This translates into CSVEGLPENIQYF.